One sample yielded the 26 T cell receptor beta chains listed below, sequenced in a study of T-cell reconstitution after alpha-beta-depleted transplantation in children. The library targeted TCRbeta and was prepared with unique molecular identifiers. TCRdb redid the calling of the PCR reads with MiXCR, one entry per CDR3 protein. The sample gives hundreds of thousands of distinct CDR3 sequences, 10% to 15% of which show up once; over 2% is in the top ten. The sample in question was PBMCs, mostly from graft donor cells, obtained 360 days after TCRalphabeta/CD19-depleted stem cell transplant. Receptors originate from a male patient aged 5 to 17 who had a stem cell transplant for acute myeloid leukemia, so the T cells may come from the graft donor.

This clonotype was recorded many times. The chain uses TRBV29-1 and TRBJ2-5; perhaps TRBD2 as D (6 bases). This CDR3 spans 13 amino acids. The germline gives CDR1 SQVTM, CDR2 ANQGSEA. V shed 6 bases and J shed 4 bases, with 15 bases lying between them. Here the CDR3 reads CSVDPSGGETQYF. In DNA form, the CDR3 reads TGCAGCGTCGACCCTTCCGGGGGAGAGACCCAGTACTTC.

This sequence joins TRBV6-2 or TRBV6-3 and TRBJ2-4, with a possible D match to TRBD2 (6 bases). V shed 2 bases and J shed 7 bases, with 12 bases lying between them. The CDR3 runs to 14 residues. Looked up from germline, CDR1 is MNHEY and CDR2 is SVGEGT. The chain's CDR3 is CASSYDAGRNIQYF. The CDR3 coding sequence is TGTGCCAGCAGTTACGATGCGGGAAGGAACATTCAGTACTTC.

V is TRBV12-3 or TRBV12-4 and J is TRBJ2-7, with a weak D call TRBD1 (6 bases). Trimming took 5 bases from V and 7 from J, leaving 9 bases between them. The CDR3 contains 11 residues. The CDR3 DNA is TGTGCCAGCAGTCGACAGGAAGAGCAGTACTTC. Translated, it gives CASSRQEEQYF.

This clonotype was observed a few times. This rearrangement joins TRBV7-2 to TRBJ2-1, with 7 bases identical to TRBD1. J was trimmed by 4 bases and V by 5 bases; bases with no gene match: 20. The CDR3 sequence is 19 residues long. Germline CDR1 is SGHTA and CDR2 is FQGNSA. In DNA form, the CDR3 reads TGTGCCAGCAGCGTTGGGCTAGGGGGCGGTCATAGGAGGTACAATGAGCAGTTCTTC. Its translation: CASSVGLGGGHRRYNEQFF. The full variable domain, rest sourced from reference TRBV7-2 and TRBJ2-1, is GAGVSQSPSNKVTEKGKDVELRCDPISGHTALYWYRQSLGQGLEFLIYFQGNSAPDKSGLPSDRFSAERTGGSVSTLTIQRTQQEDSAVYLCASSVGLGGGHRRYNEQFFGPGTRLTVL.

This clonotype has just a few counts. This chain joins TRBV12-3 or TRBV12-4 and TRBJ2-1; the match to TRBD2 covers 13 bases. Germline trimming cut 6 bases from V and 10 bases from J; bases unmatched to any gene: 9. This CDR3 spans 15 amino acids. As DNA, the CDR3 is TGTGCCAGCAGCGCTACTAGCGGGAGGGCGTTGGAGCAGTTCTTC. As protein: CASSATSGRALEQFF.

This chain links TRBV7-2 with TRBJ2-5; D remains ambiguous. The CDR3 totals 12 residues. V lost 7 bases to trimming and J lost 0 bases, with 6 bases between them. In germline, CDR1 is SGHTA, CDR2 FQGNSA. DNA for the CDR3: TGTGCCAGCACCAGATACCAAGAGACCCAGTACTTC. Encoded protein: CASTRYQETQYF.

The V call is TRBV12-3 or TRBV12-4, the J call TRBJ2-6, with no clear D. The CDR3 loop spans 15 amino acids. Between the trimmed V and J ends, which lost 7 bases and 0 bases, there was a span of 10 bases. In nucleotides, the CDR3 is TGTGCCAGCATCCTAGTGAACTCTGGGGCCAACGTCCTGACTTTC. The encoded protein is CASILVNSGANVLTF.

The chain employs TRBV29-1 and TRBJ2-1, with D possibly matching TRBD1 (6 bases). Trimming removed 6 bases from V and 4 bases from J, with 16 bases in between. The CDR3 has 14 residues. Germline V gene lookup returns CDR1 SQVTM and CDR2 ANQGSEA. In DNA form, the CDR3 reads TGCAGCGTCTGGCTGGACAGAAATTACAATGAGCAGTTCTTC. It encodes CSVWLDRNYNEQFF.

The CDR3 sequence is CSAIPKTGSSGNTIYF. CDR3 nucleotide sequence: TGCAGTGCTATACCCAAGACAGGGAGCTCTGGAAACACCATATATTTT. The chain links TRBV20-1 to TRBJ1-3, with 7 bases matching TRBD1. The CDR3 is 16 amino acids. Trimming took 4 bases from V and 0 from J; bases not matched to a gene: 9. Germline CDR1 reads DFQATT; CDR2 reads SNEGSKA (reference sequence).

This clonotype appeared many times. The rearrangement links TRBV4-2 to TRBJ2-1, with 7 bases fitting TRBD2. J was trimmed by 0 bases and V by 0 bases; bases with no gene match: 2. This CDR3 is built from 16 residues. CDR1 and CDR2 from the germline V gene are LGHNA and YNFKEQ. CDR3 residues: CASSQEGGSSYNEQFF. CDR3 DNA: TGTGCCAGCAGCCAAGAGGGCGGGAGCTCCTACAATGAGCAGTTCTTC.

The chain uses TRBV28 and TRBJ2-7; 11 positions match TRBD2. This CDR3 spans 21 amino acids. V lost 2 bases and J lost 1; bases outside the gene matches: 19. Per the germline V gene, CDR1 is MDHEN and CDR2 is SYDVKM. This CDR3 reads CASSLSGLGLGLAVPSYEQYF. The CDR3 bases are TGTGCCAGCAGTTTAAGTGGCCTCGGCTTGGGACTAGCGGTCCCTTCCTACGAGCAGTACTTC.

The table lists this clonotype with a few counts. In DNA form, the CDR3 reads TGTGCCAGCAGCGTAGACCCCGCGGGAGGACTTTACGAGCAGTACTTC. Translation gives CASSVDPAGGLYEQYF. The chain has TRBV9 and TRBJ2-7; TRBD2 matches at 8 bases. Germline loops: CDR1 SGDLS, CDR2 YYNGEE. There are 16 residues in the CDR3. After removal of 0 bases from V and 4 bases from J, the junction contained 9 bases not matched to a gene.

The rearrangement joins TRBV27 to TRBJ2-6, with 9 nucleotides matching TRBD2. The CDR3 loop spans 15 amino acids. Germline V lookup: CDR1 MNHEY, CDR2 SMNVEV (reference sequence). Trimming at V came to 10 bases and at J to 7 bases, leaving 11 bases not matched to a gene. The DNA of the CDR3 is TGTGCCACCCAGACCGCGGGAGGGCGAGCCAACGTCCTGACTTTC. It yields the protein CATQTAGGRANVLTF.

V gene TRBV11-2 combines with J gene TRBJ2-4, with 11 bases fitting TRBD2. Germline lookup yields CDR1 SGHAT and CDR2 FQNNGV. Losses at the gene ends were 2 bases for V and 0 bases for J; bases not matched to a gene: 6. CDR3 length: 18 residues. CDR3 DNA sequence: TGTGCCAGCAGCTTATGGGCCGGACTAGCGGGAGCCAAAAACATTCAGTACTTC. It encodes CASSLWAGLAGAKNIQYF.

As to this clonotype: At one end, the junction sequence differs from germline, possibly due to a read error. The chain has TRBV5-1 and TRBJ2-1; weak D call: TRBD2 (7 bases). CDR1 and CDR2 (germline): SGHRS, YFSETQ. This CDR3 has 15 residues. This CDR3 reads CASVQGLAAYDEQFF. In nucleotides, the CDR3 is TGCGCCAGCGTCCAGGGGCTAGCGGCCTACGATGAGCAGTTCTTC.

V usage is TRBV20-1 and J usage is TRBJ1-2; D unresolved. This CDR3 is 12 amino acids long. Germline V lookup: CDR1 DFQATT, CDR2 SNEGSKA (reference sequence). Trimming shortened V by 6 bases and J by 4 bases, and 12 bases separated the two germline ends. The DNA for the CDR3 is TGCAGTGCCGCCCCTTCCATCTATGGCTACACCTTC. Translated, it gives CSAAPSIYGYTF.

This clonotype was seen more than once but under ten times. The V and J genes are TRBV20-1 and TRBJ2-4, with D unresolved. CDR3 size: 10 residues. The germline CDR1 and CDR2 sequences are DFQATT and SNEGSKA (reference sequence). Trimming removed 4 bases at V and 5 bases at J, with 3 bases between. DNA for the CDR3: TGCAGTGCTACAGAAAACATTCAGTACTTC. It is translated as CSATENIQYF.

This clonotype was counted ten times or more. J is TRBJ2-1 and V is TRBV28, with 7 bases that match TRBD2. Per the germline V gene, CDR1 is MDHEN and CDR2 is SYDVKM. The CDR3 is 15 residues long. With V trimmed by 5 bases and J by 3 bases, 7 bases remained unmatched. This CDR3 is CASSTSGAFYNEQFF. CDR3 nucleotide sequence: TGTGCCAGCAGTACCAGCGGGGCCTTCTACAATGAGCAGTTCTTC. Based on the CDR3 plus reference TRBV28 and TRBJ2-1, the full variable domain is DVKVTQSSRYLVKRTGEKVFLECVQDMDHENMFWYRQDPGLGLRLIYFSYDVKMKEKGDIPEGYSVSREKKERFSLILESASTNQTSMYLCASSTSGAFYNEQFFGPGTRLTVL.

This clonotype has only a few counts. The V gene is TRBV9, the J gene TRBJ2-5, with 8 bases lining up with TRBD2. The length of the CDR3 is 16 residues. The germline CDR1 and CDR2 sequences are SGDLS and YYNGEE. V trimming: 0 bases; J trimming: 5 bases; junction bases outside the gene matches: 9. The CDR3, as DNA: TGTGCCAGCAGCGTAGGACCGGCTAGCGGGCAGGAGACCCAGTACTTC. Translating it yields CASSVGPASGQETQYF.

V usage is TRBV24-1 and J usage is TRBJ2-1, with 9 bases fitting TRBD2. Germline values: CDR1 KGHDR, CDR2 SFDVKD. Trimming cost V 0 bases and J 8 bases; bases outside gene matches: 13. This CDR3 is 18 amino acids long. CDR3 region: CATSDLSRAGGFRDEQFF. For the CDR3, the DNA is TGTGCCACCAGTGATTTGTCTCGAGCGGGAGGCTTCAGGGATGAGCAGTTCTTC.

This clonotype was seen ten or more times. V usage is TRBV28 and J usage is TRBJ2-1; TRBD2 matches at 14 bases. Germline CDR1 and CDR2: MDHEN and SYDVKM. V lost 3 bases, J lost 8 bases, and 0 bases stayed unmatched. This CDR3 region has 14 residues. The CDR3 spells CASSLTSGRDEQFF. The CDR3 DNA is TGTGCCAGCAGTTTGACTAGCGGGAGGGATGAGCAGTTCTTC. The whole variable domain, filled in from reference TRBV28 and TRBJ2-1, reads DVKVTQSSRYLVKRTGEKVFLECVQDMDHENMFWYRQDPGLGLRLIYFSYDVKMKEKGDIPEGYSVSREKKERFSLILESASTNQTSMYLCASSLTSGRDEQFFGPGTRLTVL.

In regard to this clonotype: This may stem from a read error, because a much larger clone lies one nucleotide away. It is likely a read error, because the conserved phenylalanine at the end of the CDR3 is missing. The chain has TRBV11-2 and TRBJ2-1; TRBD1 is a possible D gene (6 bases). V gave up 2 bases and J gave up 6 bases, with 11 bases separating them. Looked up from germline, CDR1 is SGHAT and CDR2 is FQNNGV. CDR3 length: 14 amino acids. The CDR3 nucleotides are TGTGCCAGCAGCTTACTAGGACAGTCCAATGAGCAGTTCTAC. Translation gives CASSLLGQSNEQFY.

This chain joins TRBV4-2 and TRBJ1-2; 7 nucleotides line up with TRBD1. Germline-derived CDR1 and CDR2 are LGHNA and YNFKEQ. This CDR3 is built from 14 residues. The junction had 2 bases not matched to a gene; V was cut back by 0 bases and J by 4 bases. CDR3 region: CASSQENRGYGYTF. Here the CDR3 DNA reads TGTGCCAGCAGCCAAGAGAACAGGGGCTATGGCTACACCTTC.

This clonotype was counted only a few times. CDR3 sequence: CSARPDSLAKNIQYF. The CDR3 nucleotides are TGCAGTGCTAGACCAGACAGCCTAGCCAAAAACATTCAGTACTTC. The chain employs TRBV20-1 and TRBJ2-4, with D perhaps TRBD1 (5 bases). Germline V gives CDR1 DFQATT, CDR2 SNEGSKA (reference sequence). V was clipped by 2 bases and J by 0 bases, with 11 bases between them. There are 15 residues in the CDR3.

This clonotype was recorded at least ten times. The CDR3 coding sequence is TGTGCCACCAGCAGACCCGGGGGCACCGGGGAGCTGTTTTTT. Protein sequence: CATSRPGGTGELFF. The gene calls are TRBV15 and TRBJ2-2, with D perhaps TRBD2 (6 bases). Germline assignment: CDR1 LNHNV and CDR2 YYDKDF (reference sequence). V lost 2 bases to trimming and J lost 4 bases, with 8 bases between them. This CDR3 region has 14 residues.

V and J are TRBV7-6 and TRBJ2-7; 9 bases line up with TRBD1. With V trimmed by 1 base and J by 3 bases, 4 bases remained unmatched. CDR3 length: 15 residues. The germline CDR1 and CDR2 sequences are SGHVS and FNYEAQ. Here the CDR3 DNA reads TGTGCCAGCAGCTTAGGAGAGGGACAGGGCTACGAGCAGTACTTC. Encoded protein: CASSLGEGQGYEQYF.